These 20 T cell receptor beta chains share one sample of origin, sequenced in a study of CD8 T cells in Susac syndrome. With random hexamers, roughly 0.45 to 1 ug RNA was reverse transcribed. TCRdb re-derived calls from the immunoSEQ multiplex PCR reads in MiXCR, one entry per CDR3 protein. The sample yields 150,000 to 200,000 distinct CDR3 sequences, approximately 94% seen once. Input material: CD4+ T cells from PBMCs. These receptor sequences come from a human donor with multiple sclerosis.

This clonotype was seen more than once but under ten times. The chain employs TRBV6-1 and TRBJ2-3; no firm D call. Per the germline V gene, CDR1 is MNHNS and CDR2 is SASEGT. Trimming took 7 bases from V and 1 from J, leaving 6 bases between them. The CDR3 length is 12 residues. CDR3 bases: TGTGCCAGCAACCCGCGCACAGATACGCAGTATTTT. Translating gives CASNPRTDTQYF.

CDR3 nucleotide sequence: TGTGCCACCAGTGATTTCCAGCGGGAGAACACCGGGGAGCTGTTTTTT. Residues: CATSDFQRENTGELFF. The chain uses TRBV24-1 and TRBJ2-2; 7 bases are shared with TRBD2. J lost 1 base, V lost 1 base, and 2 bases had no gene match. Germline CDR1 is KGHDR and CDR2 is SFDVKD. The CDR3 runs to 16 residues.

CDR3 sequence (DNA): TGTGCCAGCAGCCACGCCTGGCAGGGGGTAAAAGAGCAGTACTTC. Protein product: CASSHAWQGVKEQYF. The V and J genes are TRBV3-1 and TRBJ2-7; 7 bases match TRBD1. This CDR3 is 15 amino acids long. Germline trimming cut 3 bases from V and 7 bases from J; bases unmatched to any gene: 12. The V gene's germline CDR1 is LGHDT and CDR2 YNNKEL (reference sequence).

The gene calls are TRBV3-1 and TRBJ1-5; D gene ambiguous. Germline V gene data show CDR1 as LGHDT and CDR2 as YNNKEL (reference sequence). The CDR3 totals 16 residues. With 1 base removed from V and 3 bases from J, the gap between germline ends came to 13 bases. CDR3 nucleotide sequence: TGTGCCAGCAGCCAAGCCTCGCCCGGGTTCAATCAGCCCCAGCATTTT. It translates to CASSQASPGFNQPQHF.

The rearrangement uses TRBV20-1 and TRBJ1-5, with D perhaps TRBD1 (5 bases). The germline gives CDR1 DFQATT, CDR2 SNEGSKA (reference sequence). The V gene lost 1 base and the J gene lost 6 bases, with 13 bases spanning the gap. This CDR3 has 14 residues. The CDR3 loop reads CSARVFGGSQPQHF. The CDR3 bases are TGCAGTGCTAGAGTCTTTGGGGGGAGTCAGCCCCAGCATTTT.

The chain couples TRBV7-8 to TRBJ2-3; 7 bases line up with TRBD2. Trimming took 6 bases from V and 1 from J; bases not matched to a gene: 4. The germline V gene has CDR1 SGHVS and CDR2 FQNEAQ. This CDR3 is 14 amino acids long. CDR3 residues: CASRGLVGTDTQYF. DNA of the CDR3: TGTGCCAGCAGAGGACTAGTTGGCACAGATACGCAGTATTTT.

This clonotype has just one count. The rearrangement joins TRBV6-2 or TRBV6-3 to TRBJ2-7, with 9 bases matching TRBD2. Unmatched junction bases numbered 7, after V lost 0 bases and J lost 4 bases. Germline V gene sequence: CDR1 MNHEY, CDR2 SVGEGT. The CDR3 sequence is 16 residues long. This chain's CDR3 is CASSYSGGTSRYEQYF. The DNA of the CDR3 is TGTGCCAGCAGTTACTCCGGCGGGACTAGCAGATACGAGCAGTACTTC.

CDR3 bases: TGTGCCATCAGCGCGACAGGGGAGGATGAAAAACTGTTTTTT. It is translated as CAISATGEDEKLFF. V and J are TRBV10-3 and TRBJ1-4; 8 bases fit TRBD1. V shed 6 bases and J 6 bases; nucleotides not matched to a gene: 6. The CDR3 is made up of 14 amino acids. Germline V CDR1 and CDR2: ENHRY, SYGVKD.

The V gene is TRBV7-2, the J gene TRBJ1-2; D uncertain. Germline V gene sequence: CDR1 SGHTA, CDR2 FQGNSA. Trimming cost V 1 base and J 0 bases, with 12 bases left between them. The CDR3 contains 16 residues. The CDR3 protein is CASSLVAGLANYGYTF. The CDR3, as DNA: TGTGCCAGCAGCTTAGTTGCAGGTCTAGCTAACTATGGCTACACCTTC.

The chain joins TRBV29-1 to TRBJ1-3; no reliable D call. Germline V gene data show CDR1 as SQVTM and CDR2 as ANQGSEA. V lost 7 bases and J lost 10, with 20 bases in between. This CDR3 is 13 amino acids long. In DNA, the CDR3 is TGCAGCGCTGACCCTAAGCTGGATGGGACCATATATTTT. As protein: CSADPKLDGTIYF.

This chain joins TRBV7-9 and TRBJ2-2; 9 bases align to TRBD1. CDR1 is SEHNR and CDR2 is FQNEAQ in the germline V gene (reference sequence). Germline trimming cut 2 bases from V and 7 bases from J; bases unmatched to any gene: 5. The CDR3 is 15 amino acids. The CDR3 reads CASSLQQGASGELFF. The CDR3 nucleotides read TGTGCCAGCAGCTTACAACAGGGGGCGAGCGGGGAGCTGTTTTTT.

The chain couples TRBV6-6 to TRBJ2-6; unclear D gene. In germline, CDR1 is MNHNY, CDR2 SVGAGI (reference sequence). Trimming pared 7 bases from V and 0 bases from J, leaving 10 bases between. CDR3 length equals 15 residues. The CDR3 region has the DNA TGTGCCAGCAAGAGGCTGGGCTCTGGGGCCAACGTCCTGACTTTC. This sequence encodes CASKRLGSGANVLTF.

This clonotype occurred a few times. The chain links TRBV24-1 to TRBJ2-1, with D tentatively TRBD1 or TRBD2 (5 bases each). Germline V gene lookup returns CDR1 KGHDR and CDR2 SFDVKD. The V end lost 3 bases, the J end lost 0 bases, and 11 bases lay between the germline ends. The CDR3 runs 16 residues. CDR3 DNA: TGTGCCACCAGTGATCCCGGGGCCAGCTCCTACAATGAGCAGTTCTTC. Residues: CATSDPGASSYNEQFF.

This chain joins TRBV9 and TRBJ2-5; D uncertain. Trimming took off 0 bases at V and 2 bases at J, with 8 bases between the two ends. The CDR3 contains 14 residues. Germline V lookup: CDR1 SGDLS, CDR2 YYNGEE. In DNA form, the CDR3 reads TGTGCCAGCAGCGTAGCTGGGTTACAAGAGACCCAGTACTTC. Translating gives CASSVAGLQETQYF. The full variable domain, in which reference TRBV9 and TRBJ2-5 provide the parts outside the CDR3, is DSGVTQTPKHLITATGQRVTLRCSPRSGDLSVYWYQQSLDQGLQFLIQYYNGEERAKGNILERFSAQQFPDLHSELNLSSLELGDSALYFCASSVAGLQETQYFGPGTRLLVL.

The chain combines TRBV10-3 with TRBJ2-7, with 8 bases aligning to TRBD2. From germline, CDR1 is ENHRY and CDR2 SYGVKD. With 4 bases clipped from V and 6 bases from J, the junction kept 11 bases outside the gene matches. The CDR3 is 15 residues long. The CDR3 loop is CAISGKAGVVGEQYF. CDR3 in DNA: TGTGCCATCAGTGGAAAAGCGGGAGTGGTAGGCGAGCAGTACTTC.

The V gene is TRBV10-3, the J gene TRBJ2-7; D is possibly TRBD2 (6 bases). This CDR3 is built from 13 residues. Looked up from germline, CDR1 is ENHRY and CDR2 is SYGVKD. The germline V and J ends were trimmed by 9 bases and 3 bases, with 15 bases remaining between them. DNA of the CDR3: TGTGCCATTGGGCGGGAAGGCCACTACGAGCAGTACTTC. This encodes CAIGREGHYEQYF.

This chain links TRBV7-2 with TRBJ2-5; D is unresolved. The CDR3 length is 13 residues. CDR1 and CDR2 from the germline V gene are SGHTA and FQGNSA. The germline V and J ends were trimmed by 4 bases and 3 bases, with 9 bases remaining between them. CDR3 in DNA: TGTGCCAGCAGCTCTGGACCCGAAGAGACCCAGTACTTC. It encodes CASSSGPEETQYF.

The gene calls are TRBV14 and TRBJ2-2; D is possibly TRBD1 (6 bases). This CDR3 contains 17 residues. Germline V gene data show CDR1 as SGHDN and CDR2 as FVKESK. Trimming removed 1 base from V and 5 bases from J, with 17 bases in between. CDR3 sequence reads: CASSQAPGHQGTGELFF. The CDR3 DNA follows: TGTGCCAGCAGCCAAGCCCCGGGACACCAAGGGACCGGGGAGCTGTTTTTT. Full variable domain (remainder filled in from reference TRBV14 and TRBJ2-2): EAGVTQFPSHSVIEKGQTVTLRCDPISGHDNLYWYRRVMGKEIKFLLHFVKESKQDESGMPNNRFLAERTGGTYSTLKVQPAELEDSGVYFCASSQAPGHQGTGELFFGEGSRLTVL.

The V gene is TRBV20-1, the J gene TRBJ2-5; D unclear. This CDR3 spans 13 amino acids. The germline V and J ends were trimmed by 5 bases and 7 bases, with 17 bases remaining between them. Germline assignment: CDR1 DFQATT and CDR2 SNEGSKA (reference sequence). The CDR3 bases are TGCAGTGCTGACCCTACTCGGGTTGGGACCCAGTACTTC. Translation gives CSADPTRVGTQYF.

The chain has TRBV20-1 and TRBJ2-2; D gene uncertain. Germline V gene data show CDR1 as DFQATT and CDR2 as SNEGSKA (reference sequence). The V end was cut by 3 bases, the J end by 0 bases, with 14 bases between. The CDR3 consists of 16 residues. This chain's CDR3 is CSARALASTNTGELFF. CDR3 sequence (DNA): TGCAGTGCTAGGGCTCTGGCGTCAACGAACACCGGGGAGCTGTTTTTT.